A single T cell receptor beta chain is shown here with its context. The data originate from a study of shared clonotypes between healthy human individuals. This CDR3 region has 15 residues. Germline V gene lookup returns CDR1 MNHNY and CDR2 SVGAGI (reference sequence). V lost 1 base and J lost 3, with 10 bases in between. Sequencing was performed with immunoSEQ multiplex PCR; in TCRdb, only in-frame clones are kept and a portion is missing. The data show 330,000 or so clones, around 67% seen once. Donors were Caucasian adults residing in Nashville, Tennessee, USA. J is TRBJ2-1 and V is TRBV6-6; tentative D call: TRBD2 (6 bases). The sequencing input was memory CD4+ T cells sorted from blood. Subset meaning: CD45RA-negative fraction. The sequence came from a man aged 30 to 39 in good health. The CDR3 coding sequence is TGTGCCAGCAGTTACTTATCGGGGGTCTACAATGAGCAGTTCTTC. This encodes CASSYLSGVYNEQFF.